Listed below are T cell receptor beta chains from one sample, sequenced in a study of blood T cell repertoires in COVID-19. Some clones are missing from TCRdb's copy, which holds only in-frame ones; the method was immunoSEQ multiplex PCR. Of around 170,000 clones in the sample, about 87% were seen once. Material: peripheral blood. The receptors were gathered from a man between 60 and 70 years old with COVID-19, enrolled during active disease. The CDR3 runs from the conserved cysteine through the conserved F or W. A clone size is listed for some rows: how often the clone was seen (once, few, many), or a class if it is expanded.

v_gene: TRBV5-6; abundance: few; j_gene: TRBJ1-6; CDR3aa: CASSFDSANNSPLHF
v_gene: TRBV3-1/TRBV3-2; abundance: -; j_gene: TRBJ1-1; CDR3aa: CASSQDEGFNTEAFF
v_gene: TRBV5-4; abundance: -; j_gene: TRBJ2-1; CDR3aa: CASSPRQNNEQFF
v_gene: TRBV5-1; abundance: -; j_gene: TRBJ2-6; CDR3aa: CASSTGQASSGANVLTF
v_gene: TRBV19; abundance: -; j_gene: TRBJ2-5; CDR3aa: CASSINGGETQYF
v_gene: TRBV7-9; abundance: -; j_gene: TRBJ2-4; CDR3aa: CASSYGDISQYF
v_gene: TRBV19; abundance: -; j_gene: TRBJ2-5; CDR3aa: CASSSRGETQYF
v_gene: TRBV4-1; abundance: -; j_gene: TRBJ1-3; CDR3aa: CASSRGTGGTWGNTIYF
v_gene: TRBV9; abundance: -; j_gene: TRBJ2-1; CDR3aa: CASSINTGTYNEQFF
v_gene: TRBV6-2/TRBV6-3; abundance: -; j_gene: TRBJ2-5; CDR3aa: CASSYRDSVGSDKGGTQYF
v_gene: TRBV9; abundance: -; j_gene: TRBJ2-1; CDR3aa: CASSVEQLAGYEQFF
v_gene: TRBV7-7; abundance: -; j_gene: TRBJ2-5; CDR3aa: CASSKGQGRVETQYF
v_gene: TRBV5-6; abundance: -; j_gene: TRBJ2-2; CDR3aa: CASSHFSGTGNTGELFF
v_gene: TRBV11-3; abundance: -; j_gene: TRBJ2-3; CDR3aa: CASSLVLASTDTQYF
v_gene: TRBV5-5; abundance: -; j_gene: TRBJ1-5; CDR3aa: CASSLWGGNQPQHF
v_gene: TRBV19; abundance: -; j_gene: TRBJ1-4; CDR3aa: CASSTRDRGRHEKLFF
v_gene: TRBV20-1; abundance: few; j_gene: TRBJ2-1; CDR3aa: CSASMAGGLGSEQFF
v_gene: TRBV4-2; abundance: -; j_gene: TRBJ2-7; CDR3aa: CASSQGDRAYEQYF
v_gene: TRBV19; abundance: -; j_gene: TRBJ2-2; CDR3aa: CASKRTSGRNTGELFF
v_gene: TRBV5-6; abundance: few; j_gene: TRBJ1-4; CDR3aa: CASSLATAEKLFF
v_gene: TRBV4-3; abundance: -; j_gene: TRBJ2-1; CDR3aa: CASSQAPGQYNEQFF
v_gene: TRBV4-3; abundance: few; j_gene: TRBJ2-5; CDR3aa: CASSPLGSSGEQETQYF
v_gene: TRBV29-1; abundance: -; j_gene: TRBJ1-2; CDR3aa: CSVRQGDGYTF
v_gene: TRBV6-6; abundance: -; j_gene: TRBJ2-7; CDR3aa: CASSPIPGQGAQSSYEQYF
v_gene: TRBV30; abundance: -; j_gene: TRBJ2-5; CDR3aa: CAWRGQGGKETQYF
v_gene: TRBV14; abundance: -; j_gene: TRBJ1-2; CDR3aa: CASSQDNYISIRGYTF
v_gene: TRBV6-2/TRBV6-3; abundance: -; j_gene: TRBJ2-5; CDR3aa: CASSYPLGGAQETQYF
v_gene: TRBV28; abundance: -; j_gene: TRBJ2-5; CDR3aa: CASSLIRGARQETQYF
v_gene: TRBV10-1; abundance: -; j_gene: TRBJ2-5; CDR3aa: CASSALQGARGETQYF
v_gene: TRBV30; abundance: -; j_gene: TRBJ1-1; CDR3aa: CAWERGHNTEAFF
v_gene: TRBV6-2/TRBV6-3; abundance: -; j_gene: TRBJ1-1; CDR3aa: CASSSGGTGGTEAFF
v_gene: TRBV28; abundance: -; j_gene: TRBJ2-7; CDR3aa: CASSFRTWGGEQYF
v_gene: TRBV7-9; abundance: -; j_gene: TRBJ1-1; CDR3aa: CASSAYRDGNTEAFF
v_gene: TRBV16; abundance: -; j_gene: TRBJ1-5; CDR3aa: CASSPSGTLNQPQHF
v_gene: TRBV10-1; abundance: -; j_gene: TRBJ2-5; CDR3aa: CASSESIYIQETQYF
v_gene: TRBV3-1/TRBV3-2; abundance: once; j_gene: TRBJ1-4; CDR3aa: CASSQLPGRTRGTNEKLFF
v_gene: TRBV5-6; abundance: -; j_gene: TRBJ2-7; CDR3aa: CASSSFLTGGAYEQYF
v_gene: TRBV6-5; abundance: once; j_gene: TRBJ1-2; CDR3aa: CASSSTGVPSYTF
v_gene: TRBV11-3; abundance: once; j_gene: TRBJ2-5; CDR3aa: CASSHAGTQYF
v_gene: TRBV9; abundance: -; j_gene: TRBJ2-1; CDR3aa: CASSVAVEEQFF
v_gene: TRBV9; abundance: -; j_gene: TRBJ1-2; CDR3aa: CASSPGTNYGYTF
v_gene: TRBV6-6; abundance: -; j_gene: TRBJ1-5; CDR3aa: CASSPDRRPYQPQHF
v_gene: TRBV3-1/TRBV3-2; abundance: once; j_gene: TRBJ2-5; CDR3aa: CASSPQSVEGADPFQETQYF
v_gene: TRBV25-1; abundance: once; j_gene: TRBJ1-2; CDR3aa: CASSARRQGDGGYTF
v_gene: TRBV7-9; abundance: -; j_gene: TRBJ2-7; CDR3aa: CASSPLADSYEQYF
v_gene: TRBV6-5; abundance: few; j_gene: TRBJ1-2; CDR3aa: CASSYGQGVGYGYTF
v_gene: TRBV5-1; abundance: -; j_gene: TRBJ1-1; CDR3aa: CASSLGGLAGTEAFF
v_gene: TRBV7-8; abundance: -; j_gene: TRBJ2-4; CDR3aa: CASSPSGVLSNIQYF
v_gene: TRBV6-5; abundance: -; j_gene: TRBJ1-5; CDR3aa: CASIAPGGNQPQHF